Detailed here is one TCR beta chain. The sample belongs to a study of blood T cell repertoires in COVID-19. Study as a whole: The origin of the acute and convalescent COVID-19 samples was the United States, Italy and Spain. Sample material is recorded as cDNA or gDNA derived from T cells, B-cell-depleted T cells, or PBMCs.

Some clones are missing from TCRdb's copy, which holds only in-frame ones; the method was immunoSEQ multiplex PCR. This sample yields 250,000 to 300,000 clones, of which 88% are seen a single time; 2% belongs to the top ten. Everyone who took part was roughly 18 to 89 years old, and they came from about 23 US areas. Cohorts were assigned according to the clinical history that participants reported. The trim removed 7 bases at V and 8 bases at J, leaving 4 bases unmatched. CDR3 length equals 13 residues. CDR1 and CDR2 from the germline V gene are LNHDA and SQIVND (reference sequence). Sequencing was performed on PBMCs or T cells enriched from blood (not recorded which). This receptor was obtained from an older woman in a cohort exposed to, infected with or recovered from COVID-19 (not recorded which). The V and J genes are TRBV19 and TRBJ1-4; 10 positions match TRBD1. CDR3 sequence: CASIGQGGEKLFF. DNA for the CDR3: TGTGCCAGTATCGGACAGGGGGGGGAAAAACTGTTTTTT.